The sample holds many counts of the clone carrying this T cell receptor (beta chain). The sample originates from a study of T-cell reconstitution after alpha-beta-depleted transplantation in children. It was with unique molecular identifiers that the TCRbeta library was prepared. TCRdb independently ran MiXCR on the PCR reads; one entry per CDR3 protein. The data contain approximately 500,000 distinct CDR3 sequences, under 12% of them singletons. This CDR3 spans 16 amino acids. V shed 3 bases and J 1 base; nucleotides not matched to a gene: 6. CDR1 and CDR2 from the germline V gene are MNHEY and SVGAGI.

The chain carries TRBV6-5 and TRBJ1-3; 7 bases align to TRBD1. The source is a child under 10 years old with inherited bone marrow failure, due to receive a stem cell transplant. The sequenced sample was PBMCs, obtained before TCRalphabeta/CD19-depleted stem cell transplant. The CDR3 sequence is CASSYGNRGSGNTIYF. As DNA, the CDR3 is TGTGCCAGCAGTTATGGAAACAGGGGTTCTGGAAACACCATATATTTT.